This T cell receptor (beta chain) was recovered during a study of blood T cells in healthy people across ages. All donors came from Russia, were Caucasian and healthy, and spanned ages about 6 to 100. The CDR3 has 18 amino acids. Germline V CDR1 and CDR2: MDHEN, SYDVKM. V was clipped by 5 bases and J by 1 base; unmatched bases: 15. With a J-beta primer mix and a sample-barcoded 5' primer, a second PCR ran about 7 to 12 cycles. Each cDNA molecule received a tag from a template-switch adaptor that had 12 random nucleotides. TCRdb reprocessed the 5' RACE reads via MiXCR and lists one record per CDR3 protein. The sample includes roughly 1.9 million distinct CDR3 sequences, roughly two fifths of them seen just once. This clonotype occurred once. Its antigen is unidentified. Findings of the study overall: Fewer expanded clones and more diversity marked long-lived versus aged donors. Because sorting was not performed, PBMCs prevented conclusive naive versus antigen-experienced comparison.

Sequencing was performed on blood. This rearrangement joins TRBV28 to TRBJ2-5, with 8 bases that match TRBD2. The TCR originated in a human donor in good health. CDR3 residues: CASSTGVAGPRGQETQYF. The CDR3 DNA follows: TGTGCCAGCAGTACAGGAGTAGCGGGACCTAGGGGCCAAGAGACCCAGTACTTC.